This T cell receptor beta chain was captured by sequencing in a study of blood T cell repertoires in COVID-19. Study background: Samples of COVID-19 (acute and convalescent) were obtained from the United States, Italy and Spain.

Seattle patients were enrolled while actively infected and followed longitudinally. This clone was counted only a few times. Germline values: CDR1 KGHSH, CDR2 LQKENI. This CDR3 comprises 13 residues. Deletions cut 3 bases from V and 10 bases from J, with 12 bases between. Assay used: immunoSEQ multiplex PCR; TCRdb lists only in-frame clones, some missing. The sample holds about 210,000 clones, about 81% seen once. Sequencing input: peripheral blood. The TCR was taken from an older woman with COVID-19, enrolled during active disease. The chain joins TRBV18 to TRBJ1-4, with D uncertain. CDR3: CASSPAGGGKLFF. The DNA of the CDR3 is TGTGCCAGCTCACCGGCGGGAGGCGGAAAACTGTTTTTT.